This TCR beta chain was retrieved from a study of blood T cell repertoires in COVID-19. Study context: The samples span acute and convalescent COVID-19 from the United States, Italy and Spain.

The CDR3 loop spans 16 amino acids. Trimming took off 1 base at V and 0 bases at J, with 9 bases between the two ends. The germline gives CDR1 KGHDR, CDR2 SFDVKD. In the study's own analysis: Estimates of nucleated cell counts were drawn from the amplification of reference gene primers. The assay was immunoSEQ multiplex PCR, and TCRdb's table has in-frame clones only and misses some. V, J and clone size are taken as reported in that table, and D and trimming were inferred from the DNA itself. Of some 340,000 clones listed, around 87% are singletons. In terms of age and location, participants ranged from about 18 to 95 years and lived in about two dozen US areas. Participant-reported clinical history was the basis for cohort assignment.

This clonotype was sampled from a woman in her thirties who had recovered from COVID-19. This rearrangement joins TRBV24-1 to TRBJ2-1; the D is unclear. Sequenced material: PBMCs or T cells enriched from blood (not recorded which). CDR3 loop: CATSDLDTSSYNEQFF. CDR3 bases: TGTGCCACCAGTGATTTAGACACGAGCTCCTACAATGAGCAGTTCTTC.